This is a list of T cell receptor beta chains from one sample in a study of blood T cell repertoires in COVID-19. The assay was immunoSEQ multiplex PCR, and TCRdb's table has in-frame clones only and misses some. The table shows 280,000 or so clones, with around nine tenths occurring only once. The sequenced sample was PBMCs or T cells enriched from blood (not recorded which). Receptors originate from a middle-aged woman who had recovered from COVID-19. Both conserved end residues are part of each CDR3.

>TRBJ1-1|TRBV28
CASSIPGQGIHEAFF
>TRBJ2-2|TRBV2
CASSMRQVNTGELFF
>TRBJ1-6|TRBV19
CASSMTGSSYNSPLHF
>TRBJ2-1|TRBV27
CASSLSRGGRGVSNEQFF
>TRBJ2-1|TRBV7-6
CASSLYLLAGGGNEQFF
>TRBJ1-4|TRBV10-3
CAISGGSGEKLFF
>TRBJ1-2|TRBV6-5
CASSYTNPPGGGGYTF
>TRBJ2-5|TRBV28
CATRPTGEGQETQYF
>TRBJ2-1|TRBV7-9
CASTGLLALSYNEQFF
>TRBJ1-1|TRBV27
CASSPSGRGAFF
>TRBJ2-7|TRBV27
CASSFRGREREQYF
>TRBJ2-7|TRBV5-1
CASSLELAGVYEQYF
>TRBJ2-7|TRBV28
CASRGQGGVDEQYF
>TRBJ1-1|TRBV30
CAWSPQGASITEAFF
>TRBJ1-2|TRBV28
CASSSRGRAYGYTF
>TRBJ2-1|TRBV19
CASSIAAGGPRNEQFF
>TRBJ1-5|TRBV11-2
CASSLVKGHWQPQHF
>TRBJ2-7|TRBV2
CASSLAESSYEQYF
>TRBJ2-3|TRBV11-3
CASSWGLAGTTDTQYF
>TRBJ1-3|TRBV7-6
CASASGNTIYF
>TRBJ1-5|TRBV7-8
CASSPGQVDQPQHF
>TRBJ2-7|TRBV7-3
CASSSDRVEKQYF
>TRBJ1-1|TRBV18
CASSHGTGSGNTEAFF
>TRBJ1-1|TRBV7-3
CASSSGGTGVSNTEAFF
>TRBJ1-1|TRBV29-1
CSVAGQNTEAFF
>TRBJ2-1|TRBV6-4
CASSEGLAGGEQFF
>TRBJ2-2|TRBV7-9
CASSSGTGGLGELFF
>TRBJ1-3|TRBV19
CASRDRDSGNTIYF
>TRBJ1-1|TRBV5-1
CASSLATGTLDTEAFF
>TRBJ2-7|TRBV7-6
CASSLDFRGEQYF
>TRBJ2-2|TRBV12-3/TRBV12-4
CASGLLTGELFF
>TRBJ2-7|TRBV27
CASSRLAGTYYEQYF
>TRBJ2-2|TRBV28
CASSLYEVWTPGGPGELFF
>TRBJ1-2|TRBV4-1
CASHPRQGTVIADGYTF
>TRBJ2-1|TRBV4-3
CASSIGLAGGPNEQFF
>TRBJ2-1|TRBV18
CASSPPTGYGSNEQFF
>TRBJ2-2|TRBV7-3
CASSSSLENTGELFF
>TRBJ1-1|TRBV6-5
CASSYGLTGVTEAFF
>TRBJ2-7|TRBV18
CASSRWTETSNEQYF